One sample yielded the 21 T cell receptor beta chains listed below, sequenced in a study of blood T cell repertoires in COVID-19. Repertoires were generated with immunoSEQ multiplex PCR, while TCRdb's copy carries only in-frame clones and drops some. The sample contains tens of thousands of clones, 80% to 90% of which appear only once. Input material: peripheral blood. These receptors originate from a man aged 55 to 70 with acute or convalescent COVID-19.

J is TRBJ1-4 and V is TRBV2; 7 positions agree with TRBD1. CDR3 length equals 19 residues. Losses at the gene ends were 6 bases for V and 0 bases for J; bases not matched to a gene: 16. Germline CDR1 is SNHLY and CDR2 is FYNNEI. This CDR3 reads CASSRWARDRDTTNEKLFF. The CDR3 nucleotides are TGTGCCAGCAGCCGTTGGGCCCGCGACAGGGACACAACTAATGAAAAACTGTTTTTT.

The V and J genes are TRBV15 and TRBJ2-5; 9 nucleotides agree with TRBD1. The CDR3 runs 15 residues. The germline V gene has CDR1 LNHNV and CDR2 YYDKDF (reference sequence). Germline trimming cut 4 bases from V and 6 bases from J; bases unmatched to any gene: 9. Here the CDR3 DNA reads TGTGCCACCAGCACGACCTTGGGACAGGGCCAGACCCAGTACTTC. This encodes CATSTTLGQGQTQYF.

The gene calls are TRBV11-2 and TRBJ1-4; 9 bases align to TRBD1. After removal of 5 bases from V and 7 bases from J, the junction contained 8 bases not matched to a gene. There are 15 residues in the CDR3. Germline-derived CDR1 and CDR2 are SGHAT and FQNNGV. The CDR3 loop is CASSAVTGGGEKLFF. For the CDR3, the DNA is TGTGCCAGCAGCGCGGTGACAGGGGGAGGTGAAAAACTGTTTTTT. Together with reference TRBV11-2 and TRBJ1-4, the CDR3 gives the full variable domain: EAGVAQSPRYKIIEKRQSVAFWCNPISGHATLYWYQQILGQGPKLLIQFQNNGVVDDSQLPKDRFSAERLKGVDSTLKIQPAKLEDSAVYLCASSAVTGGGEKLFFGSGTQLSVL.

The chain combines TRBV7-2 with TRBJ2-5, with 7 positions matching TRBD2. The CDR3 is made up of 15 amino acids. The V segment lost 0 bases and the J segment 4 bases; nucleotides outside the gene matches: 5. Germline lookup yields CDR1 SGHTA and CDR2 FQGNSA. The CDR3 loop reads CASSLAGWGGETQYF. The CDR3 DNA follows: TGTGCCAGCAGCTTAGCGGGATGGGGGGGAGAGACCCAGTACTTC.

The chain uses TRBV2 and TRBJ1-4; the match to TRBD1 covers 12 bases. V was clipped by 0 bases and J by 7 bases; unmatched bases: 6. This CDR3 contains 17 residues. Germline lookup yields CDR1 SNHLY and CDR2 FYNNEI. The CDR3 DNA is TGTGCCAGCAGTGAAGCCGGGACAGGGGGCAGGAGTGAAAAACTGTTTTTT. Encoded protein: CASSEAGTGGRSEKLFF.

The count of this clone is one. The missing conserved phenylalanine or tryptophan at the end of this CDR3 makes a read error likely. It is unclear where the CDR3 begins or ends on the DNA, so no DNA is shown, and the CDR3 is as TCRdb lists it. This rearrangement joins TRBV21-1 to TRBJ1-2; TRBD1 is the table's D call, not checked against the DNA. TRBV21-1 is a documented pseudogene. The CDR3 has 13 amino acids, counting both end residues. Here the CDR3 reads CASRNRRDRAALG.

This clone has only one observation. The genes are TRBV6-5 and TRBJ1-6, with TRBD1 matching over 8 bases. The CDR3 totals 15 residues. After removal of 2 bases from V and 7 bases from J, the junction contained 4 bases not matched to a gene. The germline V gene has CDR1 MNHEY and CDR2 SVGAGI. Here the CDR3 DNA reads TGTGCCAGCAGTTACCTGGACAGGGTAAATTCACCCCTCCACTTT. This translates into CASSYLDRVNSPLHF.

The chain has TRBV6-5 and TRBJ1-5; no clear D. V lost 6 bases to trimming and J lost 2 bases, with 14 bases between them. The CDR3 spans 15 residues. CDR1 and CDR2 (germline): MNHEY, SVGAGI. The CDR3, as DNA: TGTGCCAGCAGGGTTTCTAACCTAGGCAATCAGCCCCAGCATTTT. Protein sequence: CASRVSNLGNQPQHF.

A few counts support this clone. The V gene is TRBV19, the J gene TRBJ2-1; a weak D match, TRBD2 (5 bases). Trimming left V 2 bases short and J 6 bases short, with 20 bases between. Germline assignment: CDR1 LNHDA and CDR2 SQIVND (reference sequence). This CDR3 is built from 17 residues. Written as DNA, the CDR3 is TGTGCCAGTAGTATATCTGAAGCGGTAATGGTTTCCAATGAGCAGTTCTTC. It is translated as CASSISEAVMVSNEQFF. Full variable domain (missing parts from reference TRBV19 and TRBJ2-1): DGGITQSPKYLFRKEGQNVTLSCEQNLNHDAMYWYRQDPGQGLRLIYYSQIVNDFQKGDIAEGYSVSREKKESFPLTVTSAQKNPTAFYLCASSISEAVMVSNEQFFGPGTRLTVL.

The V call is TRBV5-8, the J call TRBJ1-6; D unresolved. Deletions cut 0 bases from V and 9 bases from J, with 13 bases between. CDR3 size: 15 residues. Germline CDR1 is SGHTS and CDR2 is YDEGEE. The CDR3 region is CASSLVPQNRSPLHF. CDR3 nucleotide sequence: TGTGCCAGCAGCTTGGTACCCCAGAATCGTTCACCCCTCCACTTT.

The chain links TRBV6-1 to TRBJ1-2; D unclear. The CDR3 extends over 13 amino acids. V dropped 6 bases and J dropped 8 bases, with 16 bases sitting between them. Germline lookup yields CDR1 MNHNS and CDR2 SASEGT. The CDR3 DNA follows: TGTGCCAGCAGCGCTCCGCTGTTGGGCGGCTACACCTTC. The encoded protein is CASSAPLLGGYTF.

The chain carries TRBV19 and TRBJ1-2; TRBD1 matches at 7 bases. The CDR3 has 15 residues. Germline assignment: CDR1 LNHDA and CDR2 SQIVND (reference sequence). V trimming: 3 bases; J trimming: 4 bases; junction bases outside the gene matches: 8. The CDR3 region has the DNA TGTGCCAGTAGTATCCCCTCAGGACAGGCCTATGGCTACACCTTC. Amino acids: CASSIPSGQAYGYTF.

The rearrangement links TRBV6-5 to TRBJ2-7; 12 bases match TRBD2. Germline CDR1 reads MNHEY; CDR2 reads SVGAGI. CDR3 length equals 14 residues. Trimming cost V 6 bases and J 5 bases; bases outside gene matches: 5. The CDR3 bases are TGTGCCAGCAGAAGACTAGCGGGGGAAAACGAGCAGTACTTC. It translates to CASRRLAGENEQYF.

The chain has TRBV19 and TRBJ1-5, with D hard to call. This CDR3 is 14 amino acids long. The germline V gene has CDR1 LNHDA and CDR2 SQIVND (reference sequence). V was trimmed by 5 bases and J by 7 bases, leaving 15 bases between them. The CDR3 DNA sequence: TGTGCCAGTAGTTTCGGGGAGGGCGGGCAGCCCCAGCATTTT. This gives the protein CASSFGEGGQPQHF.

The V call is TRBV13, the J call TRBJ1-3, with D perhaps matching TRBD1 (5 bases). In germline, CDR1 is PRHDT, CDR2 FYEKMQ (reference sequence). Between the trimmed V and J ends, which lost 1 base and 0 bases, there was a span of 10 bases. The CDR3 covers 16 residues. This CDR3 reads CASSLEQGASGNTIYF. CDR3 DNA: TGTGCCAGCAGCTTAGAGCAAGGGGCCTCTGGAAACACCATATATTTT. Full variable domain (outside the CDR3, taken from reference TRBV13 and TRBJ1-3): AAGVIQSPRHLIKEKRETATLKCYPIPRHDTVYWYQQGPGQDPQFLISFYEKMQSDKGSIPDRFSAQQFSDYHSELNMSSLELGDSALYFCASSLEQGASGNTIYFGEGSWLTVV.

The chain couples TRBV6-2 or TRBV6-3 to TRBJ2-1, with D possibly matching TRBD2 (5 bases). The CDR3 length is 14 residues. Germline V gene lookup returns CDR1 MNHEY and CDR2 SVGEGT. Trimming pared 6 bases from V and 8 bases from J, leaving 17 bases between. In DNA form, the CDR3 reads TGTGCCAGCAGCCGCTCCCTTGAGGGTGATGAGCAGTTCTTC. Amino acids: CASSRSLEGDEQFF.

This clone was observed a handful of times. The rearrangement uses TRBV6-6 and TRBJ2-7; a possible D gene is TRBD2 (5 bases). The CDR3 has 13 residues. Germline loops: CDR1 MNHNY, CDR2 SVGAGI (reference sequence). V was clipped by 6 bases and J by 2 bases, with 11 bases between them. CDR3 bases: TGTGCCAGCAGCGGGGTCACCACCTACGAGCAGTACTTC. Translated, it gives CASSGVTTYEQYF.

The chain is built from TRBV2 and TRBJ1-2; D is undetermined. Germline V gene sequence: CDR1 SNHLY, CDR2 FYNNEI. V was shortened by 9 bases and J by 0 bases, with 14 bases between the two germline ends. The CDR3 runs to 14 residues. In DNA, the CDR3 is TGTGCCAGAAGCACTACAACCCCTAACTATGGCTACACCTTC. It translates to CARSTTTPNYGYTF.

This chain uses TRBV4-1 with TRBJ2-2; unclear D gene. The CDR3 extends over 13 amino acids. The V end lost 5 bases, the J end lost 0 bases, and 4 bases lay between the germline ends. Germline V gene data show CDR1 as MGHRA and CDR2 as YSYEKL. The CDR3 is CASSGPNTGELFF. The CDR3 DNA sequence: TGCGCCAGCAGCGGGCCGAACACCGGGGAGCTGTTTTTT.

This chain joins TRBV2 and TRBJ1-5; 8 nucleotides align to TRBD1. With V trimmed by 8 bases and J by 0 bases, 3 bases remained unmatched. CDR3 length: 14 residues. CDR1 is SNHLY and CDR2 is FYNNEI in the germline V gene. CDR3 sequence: CASYRGGSNQPQHF. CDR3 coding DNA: TGTGCCAGCTACAGGGGGGGTAGCAATCAGCCCCAGCATTTT. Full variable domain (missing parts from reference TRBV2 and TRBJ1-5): EPEVTQTPSHQVTQMGQEVILRCVPISNHLYFYWYRQILGQKVEFLVSFYNNEISEKSEIFDDQFSVERPDGSNFTLKIRSTKLEDSAMYFCASYRGGSNQPQHFGDGTRLSIL.

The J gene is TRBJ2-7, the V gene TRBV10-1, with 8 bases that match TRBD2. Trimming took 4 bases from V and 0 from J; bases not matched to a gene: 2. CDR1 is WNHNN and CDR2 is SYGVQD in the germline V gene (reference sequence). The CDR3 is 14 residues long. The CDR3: CASSGGGLSYEQYF. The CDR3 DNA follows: TGCGCCAGCAGTGGCGGGGGGCTCTCCTACGAGCAGTACTTC.